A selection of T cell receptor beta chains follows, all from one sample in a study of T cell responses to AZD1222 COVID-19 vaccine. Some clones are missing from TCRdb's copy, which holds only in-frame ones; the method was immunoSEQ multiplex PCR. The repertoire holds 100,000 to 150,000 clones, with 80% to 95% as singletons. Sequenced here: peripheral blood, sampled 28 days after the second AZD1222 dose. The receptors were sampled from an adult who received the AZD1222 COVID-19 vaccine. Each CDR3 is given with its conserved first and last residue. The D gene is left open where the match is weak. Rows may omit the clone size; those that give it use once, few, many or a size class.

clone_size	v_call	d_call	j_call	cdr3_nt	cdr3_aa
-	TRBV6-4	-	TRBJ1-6	TGTGCCAGCAGCAAACAGGGAATGGAGAATTCACCCCTCCACTTT	CASSKQGMENSPLHF
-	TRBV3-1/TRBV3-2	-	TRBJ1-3	TGTGCCAGCAGCCAAGGTGTTGTAAACACCATATATTTT	CASSQGVVNTIYF
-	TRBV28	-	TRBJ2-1	TGTGCCAGCAGTTTGGGGGCCACCTACAATGAGCAGTTCTTC	CASSLGATYNEQFF
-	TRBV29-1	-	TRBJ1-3	TGCAGCGTTGCCCAAGCGAACTCTGGAAACACCATATATTTT	CSVAQANSGNTIYF
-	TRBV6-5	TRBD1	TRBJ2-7	TGTGCCAGCAGTTTGAACCCAGGACAGGGGTCCAACGAGCAGTACTTC	CASSLNPGQGSNEQYF
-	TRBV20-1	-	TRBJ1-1	TGCAGTGCTAGAACCTCGTATGAAGCTTTCTTT	CSARTSYEAFF
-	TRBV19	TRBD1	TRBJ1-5	TGTGCCAGTAGTACAGGACAGGGGGTCTCTTTGGGTAGCAATCAGCCCCAGCATTTT	CASSTGQGVSLGSNQPQHF
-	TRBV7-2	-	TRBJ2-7	TGTGCCAGCAGCTTAGCGCAGGGGCGGACCCGCGAGCAGTACTTC	CASSLAQGRTREQYF
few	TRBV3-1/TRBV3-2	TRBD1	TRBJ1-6	TGTGCCAGCAGCCAACAAAGGGGGCAGAATTCACCCCTCCACTTT	CASSQQRGQNSPLHF
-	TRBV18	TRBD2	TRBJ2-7	TGTGCCAGCTCACCCTCTACTAGCGGGATAACCTACGAGCAGTACTTC	CASSPSTSGITYEQYF
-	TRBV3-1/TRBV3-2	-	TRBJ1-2	TGTGCCAGCAGCCCAAGATACGGCCAGCACTCGGGTGGCTACACCTTC	CASSPRYGQHSGGYTF
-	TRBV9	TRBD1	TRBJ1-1	TGTGCCAGCAGCAAGGGGGCAGCGCCCACTGAAGCTTTCTTT	CASSKGAAPTEAFF
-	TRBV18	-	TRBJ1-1	TGTGCCAGCTCAAGGCCGAACACTGAAGCTTTCTTT	CASSRPNTEAFF
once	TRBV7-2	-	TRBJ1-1	TGTGCCAGCAGCGCAAGGAGGGGAACTGAAGCTTTCTTT	CASSARRGTEAFF
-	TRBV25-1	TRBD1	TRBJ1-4	TGTGCCAGCAGTGAGGACAGGGGACGTAATGAAAAACTGTTTTTT	CASSEDRGRNEKLFF
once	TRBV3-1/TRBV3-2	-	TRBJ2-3	TGTGCCAGCAGCCAAGGGAGACTAGTGACAGATACGCAGTATTTT	CASSQGRLVTDTQYF
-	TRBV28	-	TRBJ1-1	TGTGCCAGCAGTTTTAGGGGCACTGAAGCTTTCTTT	CASSFRGTEAFF
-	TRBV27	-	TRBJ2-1	TGTGCCAGCAGGGCCTCACGGGAGTTTATAAATGAGCAGTTCTTC	CASRASREFINEQFF
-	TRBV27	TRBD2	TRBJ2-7	TGTGCCAGCAGTAAACCCACTAGCGGGGGATCCTACGAGCAGTACTTC	CASSKPTSGGSYEQYF
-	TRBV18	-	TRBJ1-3	TGTGCCAGCTCAATACTTCCTCCGACAGCCATCTCTGGAAACACCATATATTTT	CASSILPPTAISGNTIYF
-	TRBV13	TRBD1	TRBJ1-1	TGTGCCAGCAGCGGGACAGGGGGCTGGGTGAACACTGAAGCTTTCTTT	CASSGTGGWVNTEAFF
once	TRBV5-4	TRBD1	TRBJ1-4	TGTGCCAGCAGCGTGGGACAGAATCCCGAAAAACTGTTTTTT	CASSVGQNPEKLFF
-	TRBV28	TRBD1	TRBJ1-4	TGTGCCAGCAGTCAACTCTCTGAGACAGGGGGAAATGAAAAACTGTTTTTT	CASSQLSETGGNEKLFF
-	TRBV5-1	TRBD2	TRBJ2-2	TGCGCCAGCAGCACAGGACTAGCGGGACCCGGGGAGCTGTTTTTT	CASSTGLAGPGELFF
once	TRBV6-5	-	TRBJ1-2	TGTGCCAGCACTAGAGGGGACGCTAACTATGGCTACACCTTC	CASTRGDANYGYTF
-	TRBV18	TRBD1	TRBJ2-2	TGTGCCAGCTCACCGCCCGGGACAGACGCCGGGGAGCTGTTTTTT	CASSPPGTDAGELFF
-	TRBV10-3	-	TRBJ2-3	TGTGCCAACGCGGACACAACCGCCGAGGATACGCAGTATTTT	CANADTTAEDTQYF
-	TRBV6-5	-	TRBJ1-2	TGTGCCAGCAGTTACACACAGGGAAGTCTCGGCTACACCTTC	CASSYTQGSLGYTF
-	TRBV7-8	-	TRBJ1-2	TGTGCCAGCAGCTTAGGCGGCTCCTATGGCTACACCTTC	CASSLGGSYGYTF
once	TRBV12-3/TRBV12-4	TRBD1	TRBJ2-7	TGTGCCAGCCGACAGGGGAACGAGCAGTACTTC	CASRQGNEQYF
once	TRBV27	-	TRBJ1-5	TGTGCCAGCAAGTTTGGAGGCGACCGTCAGCCCCAGCATTTT	CASKFGGDRQPQHF
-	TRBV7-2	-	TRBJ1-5	TGTGCCAGCAGCTTAAGGGGGACACAGTTTAGCAATCAGCCCCAGCATTTT	CASSLRGTQFSNQPQHF
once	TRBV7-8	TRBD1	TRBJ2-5	TGTGCCAGCAGGAATGACAGGGAACGCCAAGAGACCCAGTACTTC	CASRNDRERQETQYF
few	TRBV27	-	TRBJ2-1	TGTGCCAGCAGTTTGCGGGGGCAATCCTACAATGAGCAGTTCTTC	CASSLRGQSYNEQFF
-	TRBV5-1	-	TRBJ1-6	TGCGCCAGCAGCTCGGAAGGTAATTCACCCCTCCACTTT	CASSSEGNSPLHF
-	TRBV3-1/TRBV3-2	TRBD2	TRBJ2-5	TGTGCCAGCAGCCAGCCGGGACTAGCGGGTGAGACCCAGTACTTC	CASSQPGLAGETQYF
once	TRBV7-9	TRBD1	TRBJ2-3	TGTGCCAGCAGCCAGACAGGGTCATCCACAGATACGCAGTATTTT	CASSQTGSSTDTQYF
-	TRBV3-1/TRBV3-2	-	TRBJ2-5	TGTGCCAGCAGCCAAGAGGGAGTCCCGCAAGGCGAGACCCAGTACTTC	CASSQEGVPQGETQYF
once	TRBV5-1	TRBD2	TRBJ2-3	TGCGCCAGCAGCTTGGGACTAGCGGGCCTCACAGATACGCAGTATTTT	CASSLGLAGLTDTQYF
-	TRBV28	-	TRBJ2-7	TGTGCCAGCAGTTCGACAGGAAAGGCCCACCTCGGGTACGAGCAGTACTTC	CASSSTGKAHLGYEQYF
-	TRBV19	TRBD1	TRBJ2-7	TGTGCCAGTAGCCTAACCGGGACAGGGGGTCTGTACGAGCAGTACTTC	CASSLTGTGGLYEQYF
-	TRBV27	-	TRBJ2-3	TGTGCCAGCAGTTTTTCGCTACGTCCAGATACGCAGTATTTT	CASSFSLRPDTQYF
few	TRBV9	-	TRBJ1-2	TGTGCCAGCAGCGTAGGGCACGAGGTCAGCTACACCTTC	CASSVGHEVSYTF
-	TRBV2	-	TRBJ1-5	TGTGCCAGCAGGGAAGCCTCAGTTAATCAGCCCCAGCATTTT	CASREASVNQPQHF
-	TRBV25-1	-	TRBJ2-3	TGTGCCAGCAGTGGGACTCACAATACGCAGTATTTT	CASSGTHNTQYF
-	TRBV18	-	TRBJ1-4	TGTGCCAGCTCACCCCGGGCAGGGACGAATGAAAAACTGTTTTTT	CASSPRAGTNEKLFF
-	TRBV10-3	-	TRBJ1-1	TGTGCCATCAGCCCCACAGTCGGGGGGGGGCTCATTGAAGCTTTCTTT	CAISPTVGGGLIEAFF
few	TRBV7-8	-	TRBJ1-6	TGTGCCAGCAGCTGGGACCGCTATAATTCACCCCTCCACTTT	CASSWDRYNSPLHF